The rows below give T cell receptor beta chains drawn from one sample of a study of ipilimumab plus nivolumab after autologous stem cell transplantation. Repertoires were generated with immunoSEQ multiplex PCR, while TCRdb's copy carries only in-frame clones and drops some. The data contain approximately 84,000 clones, about 83% of them singletons. The sequences come from PBMCs, collected in a trial of ipilimumab plus nivolumab as post-transplant consolidation. Receptor source: a male donor with diffuse large B-cell lymphoma. CDR3s include the opening cysteine and the closing phenylalanine or tryptophan. Fields, in order: CDR3 length, V gene, CDR3 protein.

10	TRBV18	CASSSERAFF
15	TRBV7-2	CASSLLGSLQETQYF
16	TRBV6-4	CASSDELAGGYNEQFF
14	TRBV6-5	CASSPAGGEDTQYF
14	TRBV10-3	CAISGGDLNTEAFF
15	TRBV4-1	CASSLQPGQMGEQFF
14	TRBV5-1	CASSWGTSGQDQFF
15	TRBV5-1	CASSFAASGGHEQYF
18	TRBV5-1	CASSLFGSGGSNTGELFF
19	TRBV30	CAWGVPSWNTLRGGNTIYF
13	TRBV11-1	CASSLAGPGELFF
15	TRBV6-5	CASRDSSLMNTEAFF
14	TRBV5-8	CASSYGTAYNEQFF
13	TRBV25-1	CASRPDGTDTQYF
13	TRBV29-1	CSVSSVAGYEQYF
16	TRBV21-1	CASSKALWESYNEQFF
15	TRBV6-4	CASRPRTGNTGELFF
18	TRBV5-1	CASSSPLTGQGAKNIQYF
12	TRBV10-3	CGRRDSSYEQYF
15	TRBV18	CASSPGQGDVQPQHF
15	TRBV10-2	CASRGGAGAGYTQYF
15	TRBV5-8	CASSSRGAGGQPQHF
14	TRBV4-3	CASSQQITNEKLFF
14	TRBV5-1	CASSLRQGAGEQFF
15	TRBV6-5	CASSSLPGHKPGYTF
16	TRBV5-5	CASNAGPGFSGNTIYF
15	TRBV2	CASSERQGTDEKLFF
15	TRBV27	CASSLQGESTDTQYF
14	TRBV7-9	CASSPRGTNEKLFF
14	TRBV6-5	CASRRTGVNQPQHF
18	TRBV6-4	CASSDRGLAGGLSYEQYF
16	TRBV4-3	CASSQGTGDSNQPQHF
11	TRBV7-2	CASSARDLKFF
11	TRBV6-1	CASSRNQPQHF
14	TRBV10-1	CASSDGLSTDTQYF
15	TRBV6-5	CASSYEAGEVYEQYF
14	TRBV11-2	CASSFGLSSYEQYF
14	TRBV19	CASWTGSGGQPQHF
11	TRBV2	CASTSSYEQYF
14	TRBV2	CASETESINYGYTF
20	TRBV5-1	CASSPSPRASVWSSYNEQFF
15	TRBV6-6	CASTLQGASGNTIYF
13	TRBV6-1	CASSEPPTGGYTF
15	TRBV6-5	CASSYSNQGAYTIYF
15	TRBV6-5	CASSFSRIGNYGYTF
16	TRBV15	CATSREPGASTDTQYF
13	TRBV2	CASNVQGQETQYF
13	TRBV6-5	CASSRDSTGEQYF
13	TRBV2	CASRVSGASGYTF